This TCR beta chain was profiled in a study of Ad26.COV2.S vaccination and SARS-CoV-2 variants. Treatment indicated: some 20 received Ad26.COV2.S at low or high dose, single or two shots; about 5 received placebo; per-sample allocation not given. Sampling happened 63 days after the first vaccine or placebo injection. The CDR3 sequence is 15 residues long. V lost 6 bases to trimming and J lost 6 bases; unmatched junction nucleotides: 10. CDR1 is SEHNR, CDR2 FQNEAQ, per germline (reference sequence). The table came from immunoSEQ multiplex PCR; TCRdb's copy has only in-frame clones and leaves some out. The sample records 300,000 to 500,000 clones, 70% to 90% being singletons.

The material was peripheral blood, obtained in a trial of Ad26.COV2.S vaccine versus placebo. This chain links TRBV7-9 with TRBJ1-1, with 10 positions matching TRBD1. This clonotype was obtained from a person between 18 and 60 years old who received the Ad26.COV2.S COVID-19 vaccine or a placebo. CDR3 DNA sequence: TGTGCCAGCAGGCACCGGGGACAGGGGCCCCCTGAAGCTTTCTTT. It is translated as CASRHRGQGPPEAFF. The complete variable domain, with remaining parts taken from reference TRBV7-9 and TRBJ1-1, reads DTGVSQNPRHKITKRGQNVTFRCDPISEHNRLYWYRQTLGQGPEFLTYFQNEAQLEKSRLLSDRFSAERPKGSFSTLEIQRTEQGDSAMYLCASRHRGQGPPEAFFGQGTRLTVV.